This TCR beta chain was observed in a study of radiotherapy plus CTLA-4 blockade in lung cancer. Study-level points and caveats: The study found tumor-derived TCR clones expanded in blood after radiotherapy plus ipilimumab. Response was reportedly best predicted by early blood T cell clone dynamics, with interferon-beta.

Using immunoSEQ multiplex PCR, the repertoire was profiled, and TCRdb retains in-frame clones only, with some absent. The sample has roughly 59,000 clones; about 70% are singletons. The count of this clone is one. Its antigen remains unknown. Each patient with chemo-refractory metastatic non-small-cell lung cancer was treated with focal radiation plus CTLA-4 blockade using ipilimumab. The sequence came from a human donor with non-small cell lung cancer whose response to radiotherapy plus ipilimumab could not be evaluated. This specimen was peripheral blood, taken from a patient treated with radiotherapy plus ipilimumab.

The CDR3 reads CATSRETSYSNQPQHF. In DNA, the CDR3 is TGTGCCACCAGCAGAGAAACAAGTTATAGCAATCAGCCCCAGCATTTT. The rearrangement joins TRBV15 to TRBJ1-5; D is uncertain. V gave up 0 bases and J gave up 0 bases, with 9 bases separating them. The CDR3 runs to 16 residues. Germline CDR1 reads LNHNV; CDR2 reads YYDKDF (reference sequence).